This is a list of T cell receptor beta chains from one sample in a study of blood T cell repertoires in COVID-19. Assay used: immunoSEQ multiplex PCR; TCRdb lists only in-frame clones, some missing. The sample records some 50,000 clones, about 85% being singletons. Sequencing was performed on peripheral blood. Receptors were obtained from a man between 40 and 49 years old with active COVID-19. CDR3s include the opening cysteine and the closing phenylalanine or tryptophan. D genes are given only for firm matches. Clone size is given for some rows only: seen once, a few or many times, or a class if the clone is expanded.

j_call: TRBJ2-1
d_call: TRBD2
clone_size: .
v_call: TRBV6-2/TRBV6-3
cdr3_aa: CASSPLAGGNEQFF
cdr3_nt: TGTGCCAGCAGCCCACTAGCGGGAGGGAATGAGCAGTTCTTC

j_call: TRBJ1-3
d_call: .
clone_size: .
v_call: TRBV6-6
cdr3_aa: CASSSDSGRRGNTIYF
cdr3_nt: TGTGCCAGCAGTTCCGACTCAGGGCGCCGTGGAAACACCATATATTTT

j_call: TRBJ2-4
d_call: .
clone_size: once
v_call: TRBV7-8
cdr3_aa: CASSSSRVFTKNIQYF
cdr3_nt: TGTGCCAGCAGCTCGAGCCGGGTGTTTACCAAAAACATTCAGTACTTC

j_call: TRBJ2-3
d_call: .
clone_size: .
v_call: TRBV6-2/TRBV6-3
cdr3_aa: CASNPIQGVGNTQYF
cdr3_nt: TGTGCCAGCAACCCGATACAGGGAGTAGGAAATACGCAGTATTTT

j_call: TRBJ1-1
d_call: .
clone_size: .
v_call: TRBV5-5
cdr3_aa: CASSFGQGITEAFF
cdr3_nt: TGTGCCAGCAGCTTTGGGCAGGGGATCACTGAAGCTTTCTTT

j_call: TRBJ2-3
d_call: .
clone_size: few
v_call: TRBV7-9
cdr3_aa: CASNPGSTDTQYF
cdr3_nt: TGTGCCAGCAACCCCGGGAGCACGGATACGCAGTATTTT

j_call: TRBJ2-1
d_call: TRBD2
clone_size: .
v_call: TRBV9
cdr3_aa: CASSGTSGRSYNEQFF
cdr3_nt: TGTGCCAGCAGCGGGACTAGCGGGAGGTCCTACAATGAGCAGTTCTTC

j_call: TRBJ2-7
d_call: TRBD2
clone_size: .
v_call: TRBV3-1/TRBV3-2
cdr3_aa: CASSQDRSGRAMYF
cdr3_nt: TGTGCCAGCAGCCAAGATAGGAGCGGGAGGGCGATGTACTTC

j_call: TRBJ2-7
d_call: TRBD1
clone_size: .
v_call: TRBV10-3
cdr3_aa: CAISALGQENYEQYF
cdr3_nt: TGTGCCATCAGTGCCTTGGGACAGGAAAACTACGAGCAGTACTTC

j_call: TRBJ1-2
d_call: TRBD1
clone_size: .
v_call: TRBV30
cdr3_aa: CACTGVNYGYTF
cdr3_nt: TGTGCCTGCACAGGGGTGAACTATGGCTACACCTTC

j_call: TRBJ2-7
d_call: TRBD2
clone_size: .
v_call: TRBV7-3
cdr3_aa: CASSRGLADSYEQYF
cdr3_nt: TGTGCCAGCAGCCGGGGACTAGCGGACTCCTACGAGCAGTACTTC

j_call: TRBJ1-6
d_call: .
clone_size: .
v_call: TRBV5-3
cdr3_aa: CARHRVRNSPLHF
cdr3_nt: TGTGCCAGACACAGGGTGAGGAATTCACCCCTCCACTTT

j_call: TRBJ2-1
d_call: .
clone_size: .
v_call: TRBV29-1
cdr3_aa: CSVNRVNEQFF
cdr3_nt: TGCAGCGTGAACAGGGTTAATGAGCAGTTCTTC

j_call: TRBJ1-1
d_call: .
clone_size: .
v_call: TRBV29-1
cdr3_aa: CSVRWAGTEAFF
cdr3_nt: TGCAGCGTTCGTTGGGCAGGCACTGAAGCTTTCTTT

j_call: TRBJ2-7
d_call: TRBD2
clone_size: .
v_call: TRBV7-8
cdr3_aa: CASSLRAGGTYEQYF
cdr3_nt: TGTGCCAGCAGCTTACGAGCGGGAGGAACCTACGAGCAGTACTTC

j_call: TRBJ2-3
d_call: .
clone_size: .
v_call: TRBV19
cdr3_aa: CASRVGGNTDTQYF
cdr3_nt: TGTGCCAGTAGGGTCGGCGGGAACACAGATACGCAGTATTTT

j_call: TRBJ2-2
d_call: .
clone_size: .
v_call: TRBV7-3
cdr3_aa: CASSFGYTGELFF
cdr3_nt: TGTGCCAGCAGCTTCGGTTACACCGGGGAGCTGTTTTTT

j_call: TRBJ2-6
d_call: TRBD1
clone_size: .
v_call: TRBV19
cdr3_aa: CASSRTGGAGANVLTF
cdr3_nt: TGTGCCAGTAGTAGGACAGGGGGCGCTGGGGCCAACGTCCTGACTTTC

j_call: TRBJ2-3
d_call: .
clone_size: .
v_call: TRBV9
cdr3_aa: CASSVDSGLDFTDTQYF
cdr3_nt: TGTGCCAGCAGCGTAGACTCGGGGTTGGATTTTACAGATACGCAGTATTTT